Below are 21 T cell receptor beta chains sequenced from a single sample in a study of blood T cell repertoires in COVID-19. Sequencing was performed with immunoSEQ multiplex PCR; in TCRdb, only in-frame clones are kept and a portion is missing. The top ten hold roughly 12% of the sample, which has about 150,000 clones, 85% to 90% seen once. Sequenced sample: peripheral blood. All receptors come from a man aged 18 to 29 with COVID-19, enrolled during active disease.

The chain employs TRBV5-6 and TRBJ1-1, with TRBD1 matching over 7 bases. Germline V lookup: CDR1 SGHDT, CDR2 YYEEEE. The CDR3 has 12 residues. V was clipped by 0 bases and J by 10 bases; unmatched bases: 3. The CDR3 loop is CASSLGRGPAFF. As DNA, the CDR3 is TGTGCCAGCAGCTTGGGAAGGGGGCCAGCTTTCTTT. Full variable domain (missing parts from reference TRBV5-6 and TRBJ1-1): DAGVTQSPTHLIKTRGQQVTLRCSPKSGHDTVSWYQQALGQGPQFIFQYYEEEERQRGNFPDRFSGHQFPNYSSELNVNALLLGDSALYLCASSLGRGPAFFGQGTRLTVV.

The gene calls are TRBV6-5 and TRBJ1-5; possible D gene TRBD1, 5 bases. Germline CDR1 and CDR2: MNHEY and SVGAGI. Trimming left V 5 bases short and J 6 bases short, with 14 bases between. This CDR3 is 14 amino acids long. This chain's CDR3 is CASSPRRAGQPQHF. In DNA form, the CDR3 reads TGTGCCAGCAGTCCCCGCAGGGCAGGTCAGCCCCAGCATTTT.

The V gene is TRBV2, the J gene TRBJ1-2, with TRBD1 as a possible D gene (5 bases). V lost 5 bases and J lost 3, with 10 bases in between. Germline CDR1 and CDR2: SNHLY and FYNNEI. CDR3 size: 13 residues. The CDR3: CASSRQYDYGYTF. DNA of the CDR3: TGTGCCAGCAGTCGACAGTACGACTATGGCTACACCTTC.

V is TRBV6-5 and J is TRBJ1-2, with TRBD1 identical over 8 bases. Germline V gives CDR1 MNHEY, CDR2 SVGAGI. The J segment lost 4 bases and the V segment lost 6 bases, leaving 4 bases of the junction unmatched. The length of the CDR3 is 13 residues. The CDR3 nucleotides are TGTGCCAGCAGCCCCGGGACAGGCTATGGCTACACCTTC. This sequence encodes CASSPGTGYGYTF.

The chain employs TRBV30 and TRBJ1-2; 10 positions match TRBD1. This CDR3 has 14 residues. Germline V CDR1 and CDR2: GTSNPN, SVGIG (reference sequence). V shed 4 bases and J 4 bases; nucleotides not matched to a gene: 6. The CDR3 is CAWTNDRGPYGYTF. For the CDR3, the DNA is TGTGCCTGGACCAACGACAGGGGGCCCTATGGCTACACCTTC. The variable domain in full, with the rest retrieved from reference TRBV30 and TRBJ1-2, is SQTIHQWPATLVQPVGSPLSLECTVEGTSNPNLYWYRQAAGRGLQLLFYSVGIGQISSEVPQNLSASRPQDRQFILSSKKLLLSDSGFYLCAWTNDRGPYGYTFGSGTRLTVV.

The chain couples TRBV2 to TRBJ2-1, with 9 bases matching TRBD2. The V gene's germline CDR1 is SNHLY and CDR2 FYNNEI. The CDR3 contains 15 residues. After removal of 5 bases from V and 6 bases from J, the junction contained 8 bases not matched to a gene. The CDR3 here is CASSRWREGPNEQFF. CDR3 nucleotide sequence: TGTGCCAGCAGTCGATGGCGGGAGGGCCCCAATGAGCAGTTCTTC.

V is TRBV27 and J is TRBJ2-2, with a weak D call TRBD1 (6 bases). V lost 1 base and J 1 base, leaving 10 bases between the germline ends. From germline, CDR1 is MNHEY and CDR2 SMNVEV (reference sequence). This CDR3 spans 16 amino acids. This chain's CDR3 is CASSLYQGRNTGELFF. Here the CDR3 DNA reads TGTGCCAGCAGTTTATACCAGGGGAGGAACACCGGGGAGCTGTTTTTT.

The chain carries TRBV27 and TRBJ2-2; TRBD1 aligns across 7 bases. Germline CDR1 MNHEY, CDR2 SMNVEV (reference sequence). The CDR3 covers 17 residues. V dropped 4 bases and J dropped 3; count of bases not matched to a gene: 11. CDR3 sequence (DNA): TGTGCCAGCAGTTCCTCCTCCGACAGGGCTGACACCGGGGAGCTGTTTTTT. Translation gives CASSSSSDRADTGELFF.

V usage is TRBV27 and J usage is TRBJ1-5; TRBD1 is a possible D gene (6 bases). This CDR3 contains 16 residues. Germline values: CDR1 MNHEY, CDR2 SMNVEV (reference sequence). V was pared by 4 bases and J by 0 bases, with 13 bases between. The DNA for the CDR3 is TGTGCCAGCAGTTCTACAGGGACCCATAGCAATCAGCCCCAGCATTTT. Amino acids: CASSSTGTHSNQPQHF.

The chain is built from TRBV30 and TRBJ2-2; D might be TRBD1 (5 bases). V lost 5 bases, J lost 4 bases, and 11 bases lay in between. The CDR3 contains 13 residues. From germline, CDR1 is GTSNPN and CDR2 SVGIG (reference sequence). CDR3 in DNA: TGTGCCTGGTCACAGGTGGGCACCGGGGAGCTGTTTTTT. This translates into CAWSQVGTGELFF.

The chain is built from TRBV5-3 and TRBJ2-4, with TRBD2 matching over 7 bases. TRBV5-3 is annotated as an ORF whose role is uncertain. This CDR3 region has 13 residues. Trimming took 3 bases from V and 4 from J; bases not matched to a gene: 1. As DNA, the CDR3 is TGTGCCAGAAGCTCGGGACTAAAAAACATTCAGTACTTC. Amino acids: CARSSGLKNIQYF.

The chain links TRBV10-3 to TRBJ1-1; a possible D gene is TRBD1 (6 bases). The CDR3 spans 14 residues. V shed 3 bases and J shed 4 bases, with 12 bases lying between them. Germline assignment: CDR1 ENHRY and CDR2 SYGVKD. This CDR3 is CAISDRRGGTEAFF. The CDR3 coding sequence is TGTGCCATCAGTGACAGAAGGGGGGGCACTGAAGCTTTCTTT.

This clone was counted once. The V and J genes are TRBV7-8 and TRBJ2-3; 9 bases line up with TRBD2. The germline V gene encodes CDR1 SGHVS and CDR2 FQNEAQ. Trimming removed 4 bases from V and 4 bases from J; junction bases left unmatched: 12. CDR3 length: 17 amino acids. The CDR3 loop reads CASSSRTSGYIPDTQYF. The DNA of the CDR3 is TGTGCCAGCAGCTCCCGAACTAGCGGGTATATCCCAGATACGCAGTATTTT.

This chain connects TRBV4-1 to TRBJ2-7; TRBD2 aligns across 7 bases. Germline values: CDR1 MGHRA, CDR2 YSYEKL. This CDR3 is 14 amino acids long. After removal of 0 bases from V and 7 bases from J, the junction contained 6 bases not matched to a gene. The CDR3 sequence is CASSQELPGREQYF. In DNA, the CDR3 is TGCGCCAGCAGCCAAGAACTCCCCGGGAGGGAGCAGTACTTC.

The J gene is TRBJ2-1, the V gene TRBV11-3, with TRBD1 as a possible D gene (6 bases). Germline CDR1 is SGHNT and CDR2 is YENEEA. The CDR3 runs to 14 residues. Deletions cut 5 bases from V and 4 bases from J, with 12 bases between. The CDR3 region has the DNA TGTGCCAGCAGCCAGGACAGTTTTTACAATGAGCAGTTCTTC. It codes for CASSQDSFYNEQFF.

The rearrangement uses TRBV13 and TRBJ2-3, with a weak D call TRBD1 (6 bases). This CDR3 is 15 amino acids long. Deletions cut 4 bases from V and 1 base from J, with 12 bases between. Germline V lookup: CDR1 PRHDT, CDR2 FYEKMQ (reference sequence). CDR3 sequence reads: CASSYRVEGTDTQYF. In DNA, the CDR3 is TGTGCCAGCAGCTACAGGGTAGAAGGCACAGATACGCAGTATTTT.

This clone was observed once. CDR3 residues: CASSLSGANYGYTF. The DNA for the CDR3 is TGTGCCAGCAGTTTGAGTGGGGCGAACTATGGCTACACCTTC. The chain combines TRBV28 with TRBJ1-2; TRBD1 might be the D (5 bases). V was pared by 3 bases and J by 2 bases, with 10 bases between. Germline lookup yields CDR1 MDHEN and CDR2 SYDVKM. This CDR3 region has 14 residues.

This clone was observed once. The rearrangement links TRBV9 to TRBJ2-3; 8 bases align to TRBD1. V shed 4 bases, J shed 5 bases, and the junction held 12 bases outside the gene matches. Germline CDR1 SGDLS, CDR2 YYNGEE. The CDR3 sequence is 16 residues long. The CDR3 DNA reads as TGTGCCAGCAGCTCAGCCGGCAGGGGGCCCGGAGATACGCAGTATTTT. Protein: CASSSAGRGPGDTQYF.

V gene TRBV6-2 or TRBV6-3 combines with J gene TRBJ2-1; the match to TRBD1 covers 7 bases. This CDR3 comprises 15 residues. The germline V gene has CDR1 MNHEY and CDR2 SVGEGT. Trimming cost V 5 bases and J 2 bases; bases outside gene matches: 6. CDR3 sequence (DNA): TGTGCCAGCAGTAACACAGGGGTACCCTACAATGAGCAGTTCTTC. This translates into CASSNTGVPYNEQFF.

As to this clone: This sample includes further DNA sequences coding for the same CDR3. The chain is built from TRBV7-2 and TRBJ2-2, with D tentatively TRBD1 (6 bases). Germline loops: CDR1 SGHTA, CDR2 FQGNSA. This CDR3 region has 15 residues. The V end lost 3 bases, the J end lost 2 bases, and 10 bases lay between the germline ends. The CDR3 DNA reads TGTGCCAGCAGCTTGGGCAGGGGAAACACCGGGGAGCTGTTTTTT. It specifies CASSLGRGNTGELFF.

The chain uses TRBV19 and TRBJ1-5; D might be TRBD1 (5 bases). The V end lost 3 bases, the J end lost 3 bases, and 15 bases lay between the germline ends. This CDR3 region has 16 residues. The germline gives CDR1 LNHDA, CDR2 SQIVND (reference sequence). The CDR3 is CASSIPRPGLNQPQHF. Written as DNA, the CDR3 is TGTGCCAGTAGTATCCCACGGCCAGGGCTCAATCAGCCCCAGCATTTT.